This T cell receptor (beta chain) was observed in a study of blood T cell repertoires in COVID-19 (dated by TCRdb to about 2020). Notes on the research overall: Samples from collaborators originated in the United States, Italy and Spain and spanned both the acute and convalescent phases of COVID-19. The material from the prospective study consisted of cDNA or gDNA derived from T cells, B-cell-depleted T cells, or PBMCs. Samples came from the ongoing ImmuneRACE study (first 160 participants) plus 1,254 subjects from 6 global collaborators. HLA class I and class II types, where available, came from metadata supplied by the sample provider rather than from assay-based typing. The sample metadata nearly always contained a de-identified subject ID, COVID-19 status, age in years and sex. Subjects who had been exposed to COVID-19, were actively infected with it, or had recovered from it provided the deeply sampled blood TCRbeta repertoires that made up the dataset. The repertoires were released in a freely available public database meant as a resource for research on the immune response to SARS-CoV-2.

Participants in the prospective study were aged roughly 18 to 100 years, lived in about two dozen United States geographic areas, and enrolled through a virtual design. In the prospective study, participants were assigned to cohorts based on the clinical history participants reported in a screening survey and a study questionnaire. Exposed participants had been in contact, within 2 weeks of entering the study, with a person who had a PCR-confirmed or clinician-diagnosed case of COVID-19. In the prospective study, whole blood, serum and a nasopharyngeal or oropharyngeal swab were collected from each participant by mobile phlebotomists. Prospective study participants could optionally give additional blood draws and questionnaires over an approximately 2-month period. Blood samples from the prospective study were shipped frozen or at room temperature prior to DNA extraction. Note on this clone: It lacks a known antigen. It has no much larger one-base neighbor in the sample; base qualities were not kept.

TCRbeta CDR3 regions were amplified from genomic DNA using the immunoSEQ Assay, a bias-controlled multiplex PCR. On the study's bioinformatics: The number of nucleated cells in each sample was estimated by amplification of reference gene primers within the assay. To quantify the absolute abundance of each unique TCRbeta CDR3 rearrangement, sequence reads were collapsed and filtered. For each sample, productive Simpson clonality was calculated by taking the square root of Simpson's diversity index across productive rearrangements. TCRdb obtained this table from immuneACCESS and retained in-frame rearrangements with V and J assigned. These tables miss some clones; where compared with another copy, unresolved V genes account for less than half of the shortfall, and the remainder is unexplained. V and J calls plus clone size are reproduced from that table; the DNA served to infer D and trimming. In all, the sample holds some 190,000 clones, and roughly 84% of those were seen once. About 3.3% of the sample is taken by the ten largest.

V loses 2 bases at its end and J loses 8 bases; junction bases beyond the gene matches: 7. The CDR1 and CDR2 encoded by the germline V gene are MGHRA and YSYEKL. The CDR3, cysteine through phenylalanine, is 15 amino acids long. The retained sequence is limited to the CDR3, 45 bases, with the frame set at the first base. Broad study findings and their caveats: How much clinical and demographic metadata was included differed by source and by participant, and the metadata was provided uncurated.

Here the chain combines TRBV4-1 and TRBJ2-1, and TRBD1 matches 9 of the central bases. The receptor was isolated from a woman in her 30s who had been exposed to COVID-19. The sample comprised PBMCs or T cells enriched from blood (not recorded which). The CDR3 loop reads CASSQTGTGRDEQFF. The nucleotide sequence is TGCGCCAGCAGCCAAACCGGGACAGGGAGGGATGAGCAGTTCTTC.